Below, 4 T cell receptor beta chains from the same sample are listed, as sequenced in a study of T-cell reconstitution after alpha-beta-depleted transplantation in children. Molecular barcoding with unique molecular identifiers was used for the TCRbeta library. From the PCR reads, TCRdb called clonotypes with MiXCR, one entry per CDR3 protein. The sample holds 200,000 or so distinct CDR3 sequences, roughly 8.1% seen once. The source material was PBMCs, mostly from graft donor cells, sampled 360 days after TCRalphabeta/CD19-depleted stem cell transplant. The receptors derive from a male patient between 2 and 15 years old who had a stem cell transplant for acute myeloid leukemia, so the T cells may come from the graft donor.

This clonotype has just a few counts. CDR3 amino acids: CASSFIWGYGYTF. The CDR3 region has the DNA TGTGCCAGCAGTTTTATCTGGGGCTATGGCTACACCTTC. The chain has TRBV12-3 or TRBV12-4 and TRBJ1-2; D ambiguous. This CDR3 contains 13 residues. With 3 bases removed from V and 4 bases from J, the gap between germline ends came to 9 bases.

Ten or more counts support this clonotype. For the CDR3, the DNA is TGTGCCAGCAGTGGATGGGACAGGGTCCTTACAGATACGCAGTATTTT. Translation gives CASSGWDRVLTDTQYF. This sequence joins TRBV28 and TRBJ2-3; TRBD1 matches 9 bases. The CDR3 runs to 16 residues. The V and J ends lost 5 bases and 3 bases, in that order; junction bases with no gene match: 9. Per the germline V gene, CDR1 is MDHEN and CDR2 is SYDVKM.

The chain is built from TRBV12-3 or TRBV12-4 and TRBJ1-5; unclear D gene. The CDR3 has 15 residues. V was clipped by 4 bases and J by 0 bases, with 10 bases between them. The CDR3, as DNA: TGTGCCAGCAGTTACGGACGGATTAGCAATCAGCCCCAGCATTTT. This encodes CASSYGRISNQPQHF.

Many counts were recorded for this clonotype. The rearrangement joins TRBV6-5 to TRBJ2-7; 8 positions agree with TRBD1. The ends lost 6 bases at V and 6 bases at J; junction bases unmatched: 7. This CDR3 is 13 amino acids long. The germline CDR1 and CDR2 sequences are MNHEY and SVGAGI. The CDR3 protein is CASSRGTGGEQYF. The CDR3 nucleotides are TGTGCCAGCAGCCGAGGGACAGGCGGCGAGCAGTACTTC.